These T cell receptor beta chains were read from a single sample in a study of CD8+ T cells in alopecia areata. The assay was immunoSEQ multiplex PCR, and TCRdb's table has in-frame clones only and misses some. The sample lists 200,000 to 250,000 clones; about 56% were seen once. The sequencing input was CD8+ T cells sorted from blood. These receptors came from a human donor in good health. CDR3s include the opening cysteine and the closing phenylalanine or tryptophan. Fields, in order: J gene, V gene, CDR3 protein.

TRBJ2-1	TRBV2	CASWDFDNEQFF
TRBJ1-6	TRBV6-1	CATTRQANSPLHF
TRBJ2-7	TRBV5-1	CASSLEGGSYEQYF
TRBJ2-7	TRBV6-6	CASSGLAGRDEQYF
TRBJ1-6	TRBV15	CATSQIGDSPLHF
TRBJ1-5	TRBV2	CASSAREGQPQHF
TRBJ2-2	TRBV29-1	CSVTGDTGELFF
TRBJ1-4	TRBV2	CASSGGRGDEKLFF
TRBJ2-7	TRBV14	CASSQDSAYEQYF
TRBJ2-5	TRBV6-5	CASSLGGPPETQYF
TRBJ2-5	TRBV5-4	CASSVGQVVKETQYF
TRBJ1-6	TRBV2	CASTLDLYNSPLHF
TRBJ2-7	TRBV2	CASGDRGSYEQYF
TRBJ1-1	TRBV15	CATSRGQLDEAFF
TRBJ2-1	TRBV10-3	CAISEGGAPFF
TRBJ2-1	TRBV18	CASSPRNLDNEQFF
TRBJ1-2	TRBV21-1	CASSNRPGVDSSHGYTF
TRBJ2-2	TRBV29-1	CSVEMEAWGTGELFF
TRBJ2-2	TRBV15	CATSPTQNTGELFF
TRBJ1-1	TRBV29-1	CSVVEGLNTEAFF
TRBJ1-2	TRBV30	CAWGRGLSYGYTF
TRBJ2-1	TRBV11-2	CASSSRGGSYNEQFF
TRBJ2-7	TRBV13	CASSLEQGFNEQYF
TRBJ2-1	TRBV7-2	CASSLSSGHNEQFF
TRBJ1-1	TRBV27	CASSRAAVLEAFF
TRBJ1-1	TRBV2	CASYRMNTEAFF
TRBJ1-2	TRBV19	CASNIGTGGYTF
TRBJ1-2	TRBV10-3	CAITSNTNYGYTF
TRBJ2-3	TRBV7-9	CASSLTGVGYDTQYF
TRBJ2-7	TRBV30	CAWSPGRSYEQYF
TRBJ2-1	TRBV9	CASSAEGFLYNEQFF
TRBJ2-1	TRBV7-9	CASSRGTGVKNEQFF
TRBJ2-5	TRBV7-2	CASSFDRGAQETQYF
TRBJ1-6	TRBV14	CASSQDTGGYNSPLHF
TRBJ1-2	TRBV6-5	CASSYSWGYGYTF
TRBJ2-3	TRBV7-9	CASSPPSGSSSTDTQYF
TRBJ2-2	TRBV4-1	CASSLGQGANGELFF
TRBJ1-4	TRBV9	CASSVAGTRNEKLFF
TRBJ1-5	TRBV29-1	CSLDHGKGNQPQHF
TRBJ1-6	TRBV9	CASSARQDRNSPLHF
TRBJ1-6	TRBV4-1	CASSSGQGYSPLHF
TRBJ2-2	TRBV18	CASSPIEVVNTGELFF
TRBJ2-1	TRBV5-6	CASSLAGTSGVNEQFF
TRBJ1-1	TRBV6-5	CASSYSGGGTEAFF
TRBJ2-6	TRBV11-2	CASSLVESGANVLTF
TRBJ1-5	TRBV2	CASSEGPGGERSNQPQHF
TRBJ2-4	TRBV29-1	CSVEGQSKNIQYF
TRBJ2-3	TRBV11-2	CASSWLGGPRTDTQYF
TRBJ1-2	TRBV27	CASSPLSSGTPTNYGYTF